The entry that follows covers one TCR beta chain sequence. The specificity of this receptor is unknown. No clone much larger than this one lies a single base away; base qualities are absent. The data belong to a study of human T cells and chemical hapten exposure (dated by TCRdb to the early 2020s). With respect to the entire study: For sensitization, 2% DPC in acetone was applied to a roughly 2 cm by roughly 2 cm area of upper inner arm skin. Nearly 30 alopecia patients gave blood for TCR sequencing at one to four time points (pre-sensitization, 2, 6 and 24 weeks). Most of the patients in the cohort were female, and the cohort covered alopecia areata with under or over 50% scalp involvement, alopecia totalis and alopecia universalis. Patient blood was sampled pre-sensitization (week 0) and at 2, 6 and about 24 weeks after DPC sensitization. Patch testing was done on the upper back using Finn chambers containing 0.01% DPC, and results were scored after 6 days according to International Contact Dermatitis Research Group standards. The libraries were sequenced as a pool, and the TCR yield per sample differed mostly because of small variations in library volumes within the pool. Peripheral blood TCR repertoire changes were tracked in vivo in alopecia patients during primary and secondary sensitization to the hapten diphenylcyclopropenone (DPC). Throughout the study period of around 24 weeks, patients also received therapeutic DPC doses to the scalp every week. Paper-wide results and their limitations: Patch test score correlated positively with the number of PT1 expanded TCRs, reaching significance at thresholds 8, 16 and 32 but not at 4. Repeated subsampling changed both the strength of the expansion versus patch-test correlation and the threshold at which the correlation became significant. Expanded TCRs formed significantly more large CDR3 similarity clusters than pre-sensitization or healthy control sets, consistent with antigen-driven responses. Because all patients had alopecia, a presumed autoimmune disease, the immune response of the patients might differ from that of healthy individuals. DPC sensitization did not change the number of TCRs with a frequency above 1 in 1000, and there was no evidence of changes in global repertoire structure.

What this sample's time point label stands for: pre-sensitization, week 0. The treatment or condition label of this sample denotes: therapeutic diphenylcyclopropenone sensitization with weekly scalp DPC. At every patch-test visit, the blood draw took place before the patch test was put on. Patients were considered eligible if aged 18 to 70, diagnosed with alopecia and deemed suitable for DPC therapy, and patients were excluded if pregnant. Unfractionated whole blood was collected in Tempus Blood RNA tubes, and total RNA was extracted from that blood. Library generation was performed with RACE. For sequencing, a NextSeq 500 was employed. Library preparation attached unique molecular identifiers to individual cDNA molecules for quantitative, reproducible TCR counting. For every blood RNA sample, sequencing covered both the TCR alpha and TCR beta chains. As for how the authors treated the data: Samples had a median of approximately 96,000 TCRs, with a range from roughly 23,224 to 700,000. The Decombinator software suite was used to annotate V, J and CDR3 in the TCR reads. To make PS versus PT1 abundance plots, every sample was subsampled to the same number of TCRs (28,000). Expanded TCRs were defined as absent before sensitization and observed at least eight times at the 2-week time point. TCRdb passed the public sequencing reads through fastp at Q25 and MiXCR, retaining productive beta sequences. Duplicate CDR3 protein sequences are folded into a single record with the most common DNA and genes. The V and J calls come from TCRdb's annotation, not from the publication. The table for this sample lists about 250,000 distinct CDR3 sequences; about 7.7% of them were counted only once. Of the sample, 0.9% to 1.5% falls within the top ten clones.

V lost 9 bases and J lost 4 bases, and the count of bases not matched to a germline gene is 8. From cysteine to phenylalanine, the CDR3 is 14 amino acids long. CDR3 DNA only is kept here, 42 bases in frame from base 1. CDR1 and CDR2, per the germline V gene, are MGHDK and SYGVNS. The TCR was taken from a man younger than 30 with alopecia areata. Some clones in this sample may be carry-over from other donors' samples. The chain uses TRBV25-1 and TRBJ1-5; TRBD1 matches 8 bases in the middle. Sequencing used whole blood, obtained in connection with sensitization to the hapten diphenylcyclopropenone (DPC). The encoded CDR3 is CASRGTGLNQPQHF. The nucleotides are TGTGCCAGTAGGGGGACAGGATTAAATCAGCCCCAGCATTTT.